This passage covers 14 T cell receptor beta chains from one sample sequenced in a study of post-analysis software for immune sequencing data. Study-wide results and limits: When patients were compared with controls, 4 or 5 TRBV segments were more frequent, TRBV5-6, TRBV5-1 and TRBV20-1 among them.

Unique molecular identifiers were built into the TCR beta cDNA libraries. MiXCR was run by TCRdb on the PCR reads, yielding one entry per CDR3 protein. The sample lists 820,000 or so distinct CDR3 sequences; roughly half were seen once. Antigens for these TCRs are unknown. Sequenced sample: blood. The receptor source for this set is a girl aged 10 to 17 with multiple sclerosis.

The chain uses TRBV20-1 and TRBJ2-3; 13 bases line up with TRBD2. Germline V lookup: CDR1 DFQATT, CDR2 SNEGSKA (reference sequence). V lost 5 bases, J lost 4 bases, and 6 bases stayed unmatched. This CDR3 spans 15 amino acids. CDR3 DNA sequence: TGCAGTGCTCGGGGACTAGCGGGAAGGTCAGATACGCAGTATTTT. Its protein is CSARGLAGRSDTQYF.

The gene calls are TRBV6-1 and TRBJ2-5; 11 bases line up with TRBD2. Trimming cost V 6 bases and J 5 bases; bases outside gene matches: 11. Germline V gene sequence: CDR1 MNHNS, CDR2 SASEGT. CDR3 size: 16 residues. For the CDR3, the DNA is TGTGCCAGCAGCCGCTTACTAGCGGGAGTTGGCGAGACCCAGTACTTC. The encoded protein is CASSRLLAGVGETQYF.

The V call is TRBV7-9, the J call TRBJ2-1, with D unresolved. V was clipped by 5 bases and J by 5 bases, with 7 bases between them. Germline lookup yields CDR1 SEHNR and CDR2 FQNEAQ (reference sequence). The CDR3 has 12 residues. The CDR3 bases are TGTGCCAGCAGCCAGCTGGACAATGAGCAGTTCTTC. It yields the protein CASSQLDNEQFF.

The genes are TRBV5-1 and TRBJ2-5, with TRBD2 as a possible D gene (5 bases). The CDR3 loop spans 15 amino acids. The germline gives CDR1 SGHRS, CDR2 YFSETQ. Trimming shortened V by 8 bases and J by 1 base, and 18 bases separated the two germline ends. Written as DNA, the CDR3 is TGCGCCAGTTTGAGGGATCCGGTGATCCAAGAGACCCAGTACTTC. It specifies CASLRDPVIQETQYF.

This chain connects TRBV12-3 or TRBV12-4 to TRBJ2-7, with 12 bases matching TRBD2. The CDR3 is made up of 13 amino acids. The V and J ends lost 6 bases and 7 bases, in that order; junction bases with no gene match: 4. CDR3 in amino acids: CASRFGTSGEQYF. The CDR3 bases are TGTGCCAGCAGATTTGGGACTAGCGGGGAGCAGTACTTC.

The chain links TRBV7-2 to TRBJ2-3; D unclear. Deletions cut 2 bases from V and 3 bases from J, with 6 bases between. CDR3 length: 13 residues. Germline V gene data show CDR1 as SGHTA and CDR2 as FQGNSA. CDR3 DNA: TGTGCCAGCAGCTTACTGCCTACAGATACGCAGTATTTT. This sequence encodes CASSLLPTDTQYF.

The chain couples TRBV5-1 to TRBJ2-1, with 8 bases matching TRBD1. Germline assignment: CDR1 SGHRS and CDR2 YFSETQ. The trim removed 5 bases at V and 4 bases at J, leaving 5 bases unmatched. The CDR3 runs 14 residues. CDR3 sequence (DNA): TGCGCCAGCAGTCCCCGGGACAGGTACAATGAGCAGTTCTTC. Translating gives CASSPRDRYNEQFF. The complete variable domain, with remaining parts taken from reference TRBV5-1 and TRBJ2-1, reads KAGVTQTPRYLIKTRGQQVTLSCSPISGHRSVSWYQQTPGQGLQFLFEYFSETQRNKGNFPGRFSGRQFSNSRSEMNVSTLELGDSALYLCASSPRDRYNEQFFGPGTRLTVL.

Only a few counts were recorded for this clonotype. This sequence joins TRBV10-3 and TRBJ2-1; TRBD2 matches 7 bases. This CDR3 is 12 amino acids long. Germline V CDR1 and CDR2: ENHRY, SYGVKD. Unmatched junction bases numbered 0, after V lost 8 bases and J lost 2 bases. The CDR3 sequence: CAIGTTYNEQFF. In nucleotides, the CDR3 is TGTGCCATCGGGACTACCTACAATGAGCAGTTCTTC.

The chain carries TRBV6-2 or TRBV6-3 and TRBJ2-6; unclear D gene. This CDR3 is built from 16 residues. V was trimmed by 6 bases and J by 0 bases, leaving 12 bases between them. The germline V gene has CDR1 MNHEY and CDR2 SVGEGT. The CDR3 DNA follows: TGTGCCAGCAGCAAAAGATCTATCTCTGGGGCCAACGTCCTGACTTTC. Its translation: CASSKRSISGANVLTF.

The chain combines TRBV6-6 with TRBJ1-5; a weak D match, TRBD1 (6 bases). The CDR3 contains 12 residues. Germline-derived CDR1 and CDR2 are MNHNY and SVGAGI (reference sequence). In DNA, the CDR3 is TGTGCGGTTAAAAGGGGGGATCAGCCCCAGCATTTT. Protein product: CAVKRGDQPQHF.

The CDR3 region has the DNA TGCGCCAGCAGCGTTTACTCCGGGACTACCCGAAGCGCAGATACGCAGTATTTT. This encodes CASSVYSGTTRSADTQYF. The chain combines TRBV5-1 with TRBJ2-3; 7 bases align to TRBD2. Losses at the gene ends were 4 bases for V and 4 bases for J; bases not matched to a gene: 18. Germline V CDR1 and CDR2: SGHRS, YFSETQ. This CDR3 region has 18 residues.

The chain couples TRBV29-1 to TRBJ1-2, with no clear D. V gave up 0 bases and J gave up 8 bases, with 19 bases separating them. In germline, CDR1 is SQVTM, CDR2 ANQGSEA. CDR3 length: 15 amino acids. CDR3 amino acids: CSVEELLAASRGYTF. The CDR3 nucleotides read TGCAGCGTTGAAGAATTATTGGCAGCCAGTAGAGGCTACACCTTC.

V usage is TRBV7-2 and J usage is TRBJ2-7; 8 nucleotides line up with TRBD1. CDR1 and CDR2 from the germline V gene are SGHTA and FQGNSA. There are 17 residues in the CDR3. The V segment lost 5 bases and the J segment 0 bases; nucleotides outside the gene matches: 12. This chain's CDR3 is CASSLHSQGVVSYEQYF. The CDR3 DNA is TGTGCCAGCAGCCTACATTCACAGGGGGTCGTCTCCTACGAGCAGTACTTC. Looking up the rest from reference TRBV7-2 and TRBJ2-7 gives the full variable domain: GAGVSQSPSNKVTEKGKDVELRCDPISGHTALYWYRQSLGQGLEFLIYFQGNSAPDKSGLPSDRFSAERTGGSVSTLTIQRTQQEDSAVYLCASSLHSQGVVSYEQYFGPGTRLTVT.

This clonotype has more than one count but fewer than ten. The J gene is TRBJ1-5, the V gene TRBV6-6; D is unclear. The CDR3 length is 14 residues. V lost 0 bases and J lost 7, with 10 bases in between. Germline V gives CDR1 MNHNY, CDR2 SVGAGI (reference sequence). CDR3 in DNA: TGTGCCAGCAGTTACTCCTCGGAAGGACAGCCCCAGCATTTT. It yields the protein CASSYSSEGQPQHF.